This is a list of T cell receptor beta chains from one sample in a study of PD-L1 blockade in urothelial cancer. The data were produced by immunoSEQ multiplex PCR, yet TCRdb's version contains in-frame clones alone and is incomplete. The sample comprises 40,000 to 60,000 clones, 79% of which are singletons, and under 11% rests with the top ten. Sample: PBMCs, taken around atezolizumab (anti-PD-L1) treatment. The receptors derive from a man in his 70s with urothelial cancer. Both conserved end residues are part of each CDR3. A D gene is named only where the DNA matches it firmly. Expanded clones get a size class; other rows say once, few or many, or leave the size out.

J	size	D	V	DNA	CDR3
TRBJ2-7	-	TRBD2	TRBV6-5	TGTGCCATCTCCCCAGCTAGCGGATCCTTGGGTGAGCAGTACTTC	CAISPASGSLGEQYF
TRBJ1-2	few	-	TRBV29-1	TGCAGCGTGGGCACCCAGGGTGGCTATGGCTACACCTTC	CSVGTQGGYGYTF
TRBJ2-1	-	TRBD2	TRBV6-1	TGTGCCAGCAGGACAGGAGCGGGGGTTGAGCAGTTCTTC	CASRTGAGVEQFF
TRBJ2-6	-	-	TRBV6-1	TGTGCCAGCAGTGAACTTGTAGGGAGCTCTGGGGCCAACGTCCTGACTTTC	CASSELVGSSGANVLTF
TRBJ1-1	-	-	TRBV19	TGTGCCAGTTCGGGGGGGTGGGGGTGGAGCACTGAAGCTTTCTTT	CASSGGWGWSTEAFF
TRBJ2-2	once	TRBD2	TRBV5-1	TGCGCCAGCAGCTTTTCACTAGCGGGAGCCCAGGACACCGGGGAGCTGTTTTTT	CASSFSLAGAQDTGELFF
TRBJ2-2	few	TRBD2	TRBV30	TGTGCCTGGAGTGATCTAGCGGGATTCACCGGGGAGCTGTTTTTT	CAWSDLAGFTGELFF
TRBJ2-3	-	TRBD2	TRBV11-2	TGTGCCAGCAGCTTAGGACTAGCGGGAGGGGTGGATACGCAGTATTTT	CASSLGLAGGVDTQYF
TRBJ1-3	-	-	TRBV4-1	TGCGCCAGCAGCCAAGGCCAGGGAGGAGGAAACACCATATATTTT	CASSQGQGGGNTIYF
TRBJ2-2	-	TRBD1	TRBV30	TGTGCCTGGAGTCCAAGGGACAGGGGATCCGGGGAGCTGTTTTTT	CAWSPRDRGSGELFF
TRBJ2-7	few	TRBD2	TRBV5-1	TGCGCCAGCAGCCCGGGAGGGGACCCCTCCTACGAGCAGTACTTC	CASSPGGDPSYEQYF
TRBJ1-1	few	TRBD1	TRBV2	TGTGCCAGCAGAGCCCGACAGGGGAACACTGAAGCTTTCTTT	CASRARQGNTEAFF
TRBJ1-5	once	-	TRBV15	TGTGCCACCAGCAGAGATCCAGACAGGATGAATCAGCCCCAGCATTTT	CATSRDPDRMNQPQHF
TRBJ1-2	-	-	TRBV28	TGTGCCAGCAGTCCCCGGACAGAGCAGGGCTACACCTTC	CASSPRTEQGYTF
TRBJ2-2	-	TRBD2	TRBV6-1	TGTGCCAGCAAAGCGGGAGCGGTTACCGGGGAGCTGTTTTTT	CASKAGAVTGELFF
TRBJ2-7	-	-	TRBV5-1	TGCGCCAGCAGCTTGGATCGGTACGAGCAGTACTTC	CASSLDRYEQYF
TRBJ1-4	few	TRBD1	TRBV9	TGTGCCAGCAGTAAGGACAGGGATCGGGAAAAACTGTTTTTT	CASSKDRDREKLFF
TRBJ2-1	-	TRBD2	TRBV28	TGTGCCAGCAGTCCTTGGACTAGCGGGAGGGAATGGGAGCAGTTCTTC	CASSPWTSGREWEQFF
TRBJ1-1	-	-	TRBV7-6	TGTGCCAGCAGCTCGATGACAGGCATGAACACTGAAGCTTTCTTT	CASSSMTGMNTEAFF
TRBJ1-5	few	TRBD1	TRBV6-5	TGTGCCAGCAGGCGACAGGGAGGTAGCAATCAGCCCCAGCATTTT	CASRRQGGSNQPQHF
TRBJ2-5	-	TRBD2	TRBV7-6	TGTGCCAGCAGCTTAGGGACTAGCGGGACGGAGACCCAGTACTTC	CASSLGTSGTETQYF
TRBJ2-3	-	-	TRBV21-1	-	CASSSSWGTGTTDTQYF
TRBJ2-7	-	-	TRBV25-1	TGTGCCAGCAGTGAATGGGCAACAGGGACCTACGAGCAGTACTTC	CASSEWATGTYEQYF
TRBJ2-4	-	TRBD1	TRBV19	TGTGCCAGTAGTCGGGACAGGGGTGTCAAAAACATTCAGTACTTC	CASSRDRGVKNIQYF
TRBJ2-4	-	TRBD2	TRBV19	TGTGCCAGTAGTCCCAGGACTAGTACCTCCAAAAACATTCAGTACTTC	CASSPRTSTSKNIQYF
TRBJ1-2	-	-	TRBV18	TGTGCCAGCTCACCACAATCGGACTATGGCTACACCTTC	CASSPQSDYGYTF
TRBJ2-1	-	-	TRBV27	TGTGCCAGCAGTTCCCCAAATCCGGCGGGGCTATACAATGAGCAGTTCTTC	CASSSPNPAGLYNEQFF
TRBJ2-7	-	TRBD1	TRBV6-1	TGTGCCAGCAGTATGCGGACAGGGGCCTACGAGCAGTACTTC	CASSMRTGAYEQYF
TRBJ2-7	-	-	TRBV6-5	TGTGCCAGCAGTTCCCGAGGCGAGCAGTACTTC	CASSSRGEQYF
TRBJ2-6	-	-	TRBV5-1	TGCGCCAGCAGTTTGGCACCCGGGGCTGGGGCCAACGTCCTGACTTTC	CASSLAPGAGANVLTF
TRBJ1-2	-	-	TRBV5-6	TGTGCCAGCAGCTTGTGGGGTACCAGGGTAGGCTACACCTTC	CASSLWGTRVGYTF
TRBJ2-3	-	TRBD2	TRBV19	TGTGCCAGTAGTCCCGGGACTAGCGGGCTTACGCAGTATTTT	CASSPGTSGLTQYF
TRBJ1-2	-	TRBD1	TRBV4-1	TGCGCCAGCAGCCAACCACAGGGGGCGCCCACTATGCGCTACACCTTC	CASSQPQGAPTMRYTF
TRBJ2-6	-	TRBD1	TRBV5-1	TGCGCCAGCAGTTCCAATACAGGGGCCGGGGCCAACGTCCTGACTTTC	CASSSNTGAGANVLTF
TRBJ2-7	-	TRBD1	TRBV25-1	TGTGCCAGCAGTGAACAACGACAGGGTCGCGAGCAGTACTTC	CASSEQRQGREQYF
TRBJ2-2	-	TRBD2	TRBV4-2	TGTGCCAGCAGCCAAGCCGGACTAGCGGGAGTCACCGGGGAGCTGTTTTTT	CASSQAGLAGVTGELFF
TRBJ2-7	-	-	TRBV29-1	TGCAGCGTTGAGTCGGGACATCCCTACGAGCAGTACTTC	CSVESGHPYEQYF
TRBJ2-1	-	TRBD1	TRBV19	TGTGCCAGTAGTACCCCAGGGGGCGCGAGGAATGAGCAGTTCTTC	CASSTPGGARNEQFF
TRBJ1-1	few	-	TRBV19	TGTGCCAGTAGTATAAGCCCCGGGGCTGAAGCTTTCTTT	CASSISPGAEAFF
TRBJ1-4	-	TRBD1	TRBV28	TGTGCCAGCATCCAACGTACAGGGGAAGAAAAACTGTTTTTT	CASIQRTGEEKLFF
TRBJ1-3	-	TRBD1	TRBV7-2	TGTGCCAGCAGCTTCCCAGGGGGCTCGGACCGAGGAAACACCATATATTTT	CASSFPGGSDRGNTIYF
TRBJ2-3	-	TRBD2	TRBV28	TGTGCCAGCAGAGAAGCGGGAGTGAGAGATACGCAGTATTTT	CASREAGVRDTQYF
TRBJ1-5	-	-	TRBV19	TGTGCCAGTAGCCGCGGGCTCAATCAGCCCCAGCATTTT	CASSRGLNQPQHF
TRBJ2-7	-	-	TRBV28	TGTGCCAGCAGTTCGGTTTGGCAGGCCATTTCCTACGAGCAGTACTTC	CASSSVWQAISYEQYF
TRBJ2-1	-	-	TRBV5-4	TGTGCCAGCAGCTTGGGGGGCCGGGGGACCAATGAGCAGTTCTTC	CASSLGGRGTNEQFF
TRBJ2-7	-	TRBD1	TRBV7-2	TGTGCCAGCAGCTCTCCTGACAGGGGCTACGAGCAGTACTTC	CASSSPDRGYEQYF
TRBJ2-7	-	-	TRBV5-1	TGCGCCAGCAGCTTGAATCCAGGGGTTGGCTACGAGCAGTACTTC	CASSLNPGVGYEQYF
TRBJ1-2	-	-	TRBV13	TGTGCCAGCAGCTTATCGCAGGGAGGCTACACCTTC	CASSLSQGGYTF
TRBJ1-3	-	-	TRBV19	TGTGCCAGTAGTGACCTGGACGGGACTCCCATATATTTT	CASSDLDGTPIYF
TRBJ2-1	-	TRBD1	TRBV6-1	TGTGCCAGTTCAAAAGCAATACAGGGGGCTGGTGAGCAGTTCTTC	CASSKAIQGAGEQFF
TRBJ2-7	-	-	TRBV6-1	TGTGCCAGCAGGGAGACAGGCTCCTACGAGCAGTACTTC	CASRETGSYEQYF
TRBJ2-2	-	-	TRBV29-1	TGCAGCGTTGATTTGGAGATCGGGGAGCTGTTTTTT	CSVDLEIGELFF
TRBJ2-2	-	TRBD2	TRBV10-3	TGTGCCATCAGTGGATTTTCCTTAGCGGGAGAGGCTGGGGAGCTGTTTTTT	CAISGFSLAGEAGELFF